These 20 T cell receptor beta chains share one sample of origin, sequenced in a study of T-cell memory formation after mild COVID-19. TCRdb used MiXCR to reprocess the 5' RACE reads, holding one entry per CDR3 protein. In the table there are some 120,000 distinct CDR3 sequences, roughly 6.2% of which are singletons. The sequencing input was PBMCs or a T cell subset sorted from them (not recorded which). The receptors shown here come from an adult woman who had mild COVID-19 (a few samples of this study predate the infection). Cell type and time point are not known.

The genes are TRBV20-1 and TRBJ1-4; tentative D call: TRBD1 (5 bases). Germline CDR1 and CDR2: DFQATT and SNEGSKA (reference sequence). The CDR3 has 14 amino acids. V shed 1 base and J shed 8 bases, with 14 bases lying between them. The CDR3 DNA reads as TGCAGTGCTAGAGCGGAGGGGTCGATCGAAAAACTGTTTTTT. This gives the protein CSARAEGSIEKLFF.

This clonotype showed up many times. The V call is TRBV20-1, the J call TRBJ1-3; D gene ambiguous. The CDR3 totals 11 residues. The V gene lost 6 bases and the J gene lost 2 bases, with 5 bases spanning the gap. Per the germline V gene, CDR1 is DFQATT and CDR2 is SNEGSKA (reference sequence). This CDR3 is CSATTGNTIYF. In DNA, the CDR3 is TGCAGTGCAACGACTGGAAACACCATATATTTT.

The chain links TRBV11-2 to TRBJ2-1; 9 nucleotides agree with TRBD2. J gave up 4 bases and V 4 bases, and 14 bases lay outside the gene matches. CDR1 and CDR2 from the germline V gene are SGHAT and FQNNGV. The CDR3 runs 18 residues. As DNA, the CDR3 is TGTGCCAGCAGCTCCAGCCCCAGGGGCGGGGGGGGGTACAATGAGCAGTTCTTC. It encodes CASSSSPRGGGGYNEQFF. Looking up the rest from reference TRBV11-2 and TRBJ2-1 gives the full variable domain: EAGVAQSPRYKIIEKRQSVAFWCNPISGHATLYWYQQILGQGPKLLIQFQNNGVVDDSQLPKDRFSAERLKGVDSTLKIQPAKLEDSAVYLCASSSSPRGGGGYNEQFFGPGTRLTVL.

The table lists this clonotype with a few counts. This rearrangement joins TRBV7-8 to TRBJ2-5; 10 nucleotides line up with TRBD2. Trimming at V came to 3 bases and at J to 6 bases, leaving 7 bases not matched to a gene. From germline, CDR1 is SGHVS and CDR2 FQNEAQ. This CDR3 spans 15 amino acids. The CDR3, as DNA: TGTGCCAGCAGCTTTCAGCGGGGGGGCGGGCAGACCCAGTACTTC. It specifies CASSFQRGGGQTQYF. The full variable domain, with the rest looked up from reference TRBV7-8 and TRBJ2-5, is GAGVSQSPRYKVAKRGQDVALRCDPISGHVSLFWYQQALGQGPEFLTYFQNEAQLDKSGLPSDRFFAERPEGSVSTLKIQRTQQEDSAVYLCASSFQRGGGQTQYFGPGTRLLVL.

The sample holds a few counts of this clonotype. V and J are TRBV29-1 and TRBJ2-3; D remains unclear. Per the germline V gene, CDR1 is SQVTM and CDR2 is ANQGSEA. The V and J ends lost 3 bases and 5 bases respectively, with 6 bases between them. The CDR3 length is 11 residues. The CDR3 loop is CSVDPVDTQYF. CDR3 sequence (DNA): TGCAGCGTTGATCCCGTAGATACGCAGTATTTT.

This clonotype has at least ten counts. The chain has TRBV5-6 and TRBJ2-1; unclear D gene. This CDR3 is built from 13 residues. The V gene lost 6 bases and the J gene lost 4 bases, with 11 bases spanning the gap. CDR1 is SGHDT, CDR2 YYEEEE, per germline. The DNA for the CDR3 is TGTGCCAGCACCAGGACCGTTTACAATGAGCAGTTCTTC. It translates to CASTRTVYNEQFF.

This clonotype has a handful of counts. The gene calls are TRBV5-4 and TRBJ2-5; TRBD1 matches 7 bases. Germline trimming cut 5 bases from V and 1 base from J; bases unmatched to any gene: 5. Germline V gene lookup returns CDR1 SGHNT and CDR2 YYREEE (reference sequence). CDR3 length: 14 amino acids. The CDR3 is CASSLRTGQETQYF. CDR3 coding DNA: TGTGCCAGCAGTTTAAGGACAGGCCAAGAGACCCAGTACTTC.

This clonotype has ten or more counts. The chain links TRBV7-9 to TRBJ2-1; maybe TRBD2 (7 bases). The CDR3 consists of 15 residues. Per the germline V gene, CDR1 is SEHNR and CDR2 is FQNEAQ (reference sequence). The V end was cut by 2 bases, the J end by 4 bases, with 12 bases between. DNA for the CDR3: TGTGCCAGCAGCTTAACGAAGGGGGGGTACAATGAGCAGTTCTTC. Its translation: CASSLTKGGYNEQFF.

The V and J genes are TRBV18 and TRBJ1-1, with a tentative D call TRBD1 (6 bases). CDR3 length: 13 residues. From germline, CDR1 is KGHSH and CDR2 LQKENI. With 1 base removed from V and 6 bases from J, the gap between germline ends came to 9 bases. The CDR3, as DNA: TGTGCCAGCTCACCACTTGCAGGGGCTGAAGCTTTCTTT. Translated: CASSPLAGAEAFF.

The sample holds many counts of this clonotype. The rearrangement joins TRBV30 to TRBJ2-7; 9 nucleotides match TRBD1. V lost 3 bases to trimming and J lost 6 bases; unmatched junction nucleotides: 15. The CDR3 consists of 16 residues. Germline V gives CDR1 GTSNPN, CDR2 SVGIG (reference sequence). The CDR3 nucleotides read TGTGCCTGGAGCCTCACAGGGGACAGGGTAAGGGGCGAGCAGTACTTC. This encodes CAWSLTGDRVRGEQYF.

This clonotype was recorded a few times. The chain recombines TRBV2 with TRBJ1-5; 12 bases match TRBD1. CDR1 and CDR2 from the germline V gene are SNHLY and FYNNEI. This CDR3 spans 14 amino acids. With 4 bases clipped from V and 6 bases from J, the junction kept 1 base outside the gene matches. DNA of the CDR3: TGTGCCAGCAGTGCGGGACAGGGGGCTCAGCCCCAGCATTTT. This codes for CASSAGQGAQPQHF. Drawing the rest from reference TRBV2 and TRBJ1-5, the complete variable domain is EPEVTQTPSHQVTQMGQEVILRCVPISNHLYFYWYRQILGQKVEFLVSFYNNEISEKSEIFDDQFSVERPDGSNFTLKIRSTKLEDSAMYFCASSAGQGAQPQHFGDGTRLSIL.

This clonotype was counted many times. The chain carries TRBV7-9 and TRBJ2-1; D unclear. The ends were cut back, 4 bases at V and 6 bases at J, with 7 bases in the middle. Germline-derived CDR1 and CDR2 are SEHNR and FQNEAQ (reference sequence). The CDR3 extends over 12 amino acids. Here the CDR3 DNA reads TGTGCCAGCAGCTCCCAGTTCAATGAGCAGTTCTTC. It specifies CASSSQFNEQFF.

The CDR3 DNA is TGTGCCACCAGTGATTTATCATCGGGGGGAGACAATGAGCAGTTCTTC. Protein sequence: CATSDLSSGGDNEQFF. J is TRBJ2-1 and V is TRBV24-1; 7 nucleotides align to TRBD2. J lost 5 bases, V lost 1 base, and 7 bases had no gene match. Per the germline V gene, CDR1 is KGHDR and CDR2 is SFDVKD. The CDR3 has 16 amino acids.

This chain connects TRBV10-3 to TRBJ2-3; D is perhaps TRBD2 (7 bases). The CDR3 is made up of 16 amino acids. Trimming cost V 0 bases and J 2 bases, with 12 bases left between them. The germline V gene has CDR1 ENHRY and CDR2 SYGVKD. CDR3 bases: TGTGCCATCAGTGAGTCCTTGCGGGGGCTCACAGATACGCAGTATTTT. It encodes CAISESLRGLTDTQYF.

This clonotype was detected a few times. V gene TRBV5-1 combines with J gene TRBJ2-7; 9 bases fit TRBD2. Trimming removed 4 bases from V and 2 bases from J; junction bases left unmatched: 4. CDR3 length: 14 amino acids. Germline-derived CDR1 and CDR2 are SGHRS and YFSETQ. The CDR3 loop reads CASSNSGSTYEQYF. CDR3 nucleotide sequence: TGCGCCAGCAGCAATAGCGGGAGCACCTACGAGCAGTACTTC.

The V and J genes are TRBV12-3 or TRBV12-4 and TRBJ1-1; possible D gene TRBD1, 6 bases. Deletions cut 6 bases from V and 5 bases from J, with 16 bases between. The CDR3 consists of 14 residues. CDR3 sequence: CASRQQGQLTEAFF. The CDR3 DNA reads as TGTGCCAGCAGACAACAGGGTCAATTGACTGAAGCTTTCTTT.

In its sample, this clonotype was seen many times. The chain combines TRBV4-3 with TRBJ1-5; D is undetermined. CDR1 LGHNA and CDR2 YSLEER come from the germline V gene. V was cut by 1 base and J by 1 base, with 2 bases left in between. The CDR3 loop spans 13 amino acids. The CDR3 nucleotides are TGCGCCAGCAGCCAAGGAAGCAATCAGCCCCAGCATTTT. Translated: CASSQGSNQPQHF.

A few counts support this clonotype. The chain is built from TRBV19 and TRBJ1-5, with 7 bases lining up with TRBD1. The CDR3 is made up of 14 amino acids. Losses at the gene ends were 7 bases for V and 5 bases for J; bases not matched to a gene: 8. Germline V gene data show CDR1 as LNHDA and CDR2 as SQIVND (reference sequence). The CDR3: CASNGDSSYQPQHF. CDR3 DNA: TGTGCCAGTAACGGGGACAGCTCTTATCAGCCCCAGCATTTT.

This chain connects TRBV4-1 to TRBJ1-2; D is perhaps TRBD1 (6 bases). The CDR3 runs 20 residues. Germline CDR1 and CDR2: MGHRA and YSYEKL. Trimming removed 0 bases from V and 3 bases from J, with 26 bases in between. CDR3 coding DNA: TGCGCCAGCAGCCAAGAGGGCCTCGGGGGGGGGCGCGGAGGCGACTATGGCTACACCTTC. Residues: CASSQEGLGGGRGGDYGYTF.

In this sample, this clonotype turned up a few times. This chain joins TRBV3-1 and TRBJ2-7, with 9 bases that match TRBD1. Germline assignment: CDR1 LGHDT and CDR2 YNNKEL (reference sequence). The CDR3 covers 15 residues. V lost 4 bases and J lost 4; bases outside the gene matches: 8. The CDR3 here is CASSPIGTGPYEQYF. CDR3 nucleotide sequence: TGTGCCAGCAGCCCTATCGGGACAGGGCCGTACGAGCAGTACTTC.